This T cell receptor beta chain was sequenced during a study of T cells expressing NK-cell markers. This clonotype is deemed medium-sized (0.01 to 0.1%) by its frequency. From germline, CDR1 is SGHRS and CDR2 YFSETQ. The CDR3 consists of 22 residues. TCRdb re-called the 5' RACE reads, yielding one record per CDR3 amino acid sequence without DNA. This sample contains roughly 170,000 distinct CDR3 sequences. The chain couples TRBV5-1 to TRBJ1-5; TCRdb names TRBD1, which stays unverified in the absence of DNA. What was sequenced was blood T cells: a sorted CD56 or NKG2C T cell subset, CD4+ or CD8+ T cells, or bulk PBMC T cells (not recorded which). This TCR was sampled from a woman aged 18-69 years in good health. CDR3 sequence reads: CASSLANRQPGQLAYGNQPQHF.